This T cell receptor beta chain was documented in a study of CXCR3-negative and CXCR3-positive naive CD8 T cells. Germline CDR1 reads KGHSY; CDR2 reads FQNENV. The CDR3 sequence is 16 residues long. All TRB cDNA libraries came from 5' RACE performed with UMI labels. TCRdb re-called the 5' RACE reads and gives one entry per CDR3 protein, without DNA. The sample's table shows under 50,000 distinct CDR3 sequences. The chain combines TRBV16 with TRBJ2-7; TCRdb names TRBD1, which stays unverified in the absence of DNA. The sequenced material came from naive CXCR3- CD8+ T cells from blood. This sample's subset: CD45RO-CCR7+CD27+CD95- naive CD8+ T cells lacking CXCR3 (TNR3-). This sequence was found in a human donor in good health. Some clones in this sample may be carry-over from other donors' samples. The CDR3 sequence is CASSQSPAGVSYEQYF.